The clone carrying this T cell receptor beta chain was observed a few times. Using a constant-region primer together with ProtoScript II reverse transcriptase, TCR beta cDNA was made from roughly 540 ng of total RNA. It was through three nested multiplex PCR rounds of slightly modified ARM-PCR that TCR beta libraries arose. The first two PCR rounds used TRBV1-TRBV30 primers with a Cbeta primer, approximately 10 cycles each. MiXCR was run by TCRdb on the multiplex PCR reads, yielding one entry per CDR3 protein. Of about 64,000 distinct CDR3 sequences in the sample, about three quarters were seen once. This record belongs to a study of tumor-infiltrating lymphocytes in primary liver carcinoma. Taking roughly 20-32 mg of unsorted bulk tissue, the authors co-extracted RNA and DNA. The CDR3 loop spans 16 amino acids. Germline V gene sequence: CDR1 MNHEY, CDR2 SVGAGI. Trimming took 0 bases from V and 0 from J, leaving 12 bases between them.

Sequenced: liver tumor tissue from sampling region 4. Subset described: tumor region T4, right-lateral pole. The TCR was taken from a man aged 35-49 years with primary liver carcinoma and hepatitis B virus infection. The rearrangement links TRBV6-5 to TRBJ2-7, with a tentative D call TRBD1 (6 bases). The DNA for the CDR3 is TGTGCCAGCAGTTACTCCAAAGACAGGCCCTCCTACGAGCAGTACTTC. Protein product: CASSYSKDRPSYEQYF.